This passage covers 23 T cell receptor beta chains from one sample sequenced in a study of blood T cells in healthy people across ages. Primers used in a second PCR of about 6 to 11 cycles were a sample-barcoded 5' primer and a J-beta primer mix. TCRdb used MiXCR to reprocess the 5' RACE reads, holding one entry per CDR3 protein. The repertoire consists of almost 1 million distinct CDR3 sequences, with roughly half occurring once and the leading ten covering roughly 23%. Sequencing was carried out using blood. Source of these receptors: a woman aged 55-75 years in good health.

This clonotype was seen a single time. In nucleotides, the CDR3 is TGCGCCAGTTGGCTTGAAGGGTTGCAAGAGACCCAGTACTTC. This encodes CASWLEGLQETQYF. The chain links TRBV5-1 to TRBJ2-5; no clear D gene. Trimming left V 8 bases short and J 2 bases short, with 16 bases between. CDR1 and CDR2 (germline): SGHRS, YFSETQ. The CDR3 totals 14 residues.

This clonotype was detected only a few times. The chain joins TRBV7-9 to TRBJ2-3; unclear D gene. V shed 10 bases and J shed 3 bases, with 17 bases lying between them. The CDR3 length is 14 residues. From germline, CDR1 is SEHNR and CDR2 FQNEAQ (reference sequence). DNA for the CDR3: TGTGCCAACTCCATCGATGGGCTGACAGATACGCAGTATTTT. Its protein product is CANSIDGLTDTQYF. Using reference TRBV7-9 and TRBJ2-3 for the parts outside the CDR3, the full variable domain is DTGVSQNPRHKITKRGQNVTFRCDPISEHNRLYWYRQTLGQGPEFLTYFQNEAQLEKSRLLSDRFSAERPKGSFSTLEIQRTEQGDSAMYLCANSIDGLTDTQYFGPGTRLTVL.

This clonotype was detected once. The chain employs TRBV7-2 and TRBJ2-7, with 14 bases matching TRBD2. The CDR3 sequence is 19 residues long. Trimming at V came to 4 bases and at J to 0 bases, leaving 11 bases not matched to a gene. Germline CDR1 is SGHTA and CDR2 is FQGNSA. The CDR3 coding sequence is TGTGCCAGCAGCTCTTTCGTTATGGGGACTAGCGGGAGCTCCTACGAGCAGTACTTC. The encoded protein is CASSSFVMGTSGSSYEQYF.

This clonotype was seen only once. The J gene is TRBJ1-5, the V gene TRBV20-1, with D perhaps TRBD1 (6 bases). CDR3 length equals 14 residues. Germline CDR1 DFQATT, CDR2 SNEGSKA (reference sequence). V was trimmed by 6 bases and J by 1 base, leaving 13 bases between them. The CDR3 reads CSAAPGVSNQPQHF. The CDR3 coding sequence is TGCAGTGCCGCGCCAGGGGTGAGCAATCAGCCCCAGCATTTT.

In its sample, this clonotype was seen once. The chain uses TRBV7-2 and TRBJ2-2; D unclear. The CDR3 is 13 residues long. V was trimmed by 8 bases and J by 6 bases, leaving 13 bases between them. Per the germline V gene, CDR1 is SGHTA and CDR2 is FQGNSA. In nucleotides, the CDR3 is TGTGCCAGCCAACCAAAACGCGCCGGGGAGCTGTTTTTT. This encodes CASQPKRAGELFF.

V gene TRBV7-2 combines with J gene TRBJ2-1, with 12 bases fitting TRBD2. The germline V gene encodes CDR1 SGHTA and CDR2 FQGNSA. This CDR3 spans 15 amino acids. J was trimmed by 6 bases and V by 5 bases; bases with no gene match: 5. CDR3 amino acids: CASSHLAGGSNEQFF. The CDR3 DNA reads as TGTGCCAGCAGCCACCTAGCGGGAGGGAGCAATGAGCAGTTCTTC.

The chain is built from TRBV5-1 and TRBJ2-3; maybe TRBD2 (6 bases). V lost 4 bases, J lost 1 base, and 19 bases lay in between. The germline V gene has CDR1 SGHRS and CDR2 YFSETQ. The CDR3 consists of 17 residues. The CDR3 DNA reads TGCGCCAGCAGCCCCAAAGGGTTTAGCGGAGGCACAGATACGCAGTATTTT. Translated, it gives CASSPKGFSGGTDTQYF. Variable domain in full (rest from reference TRBV5-1 and TRBJ2-3): KAGVTQTPRYLIKTRGQQVTLSCSPISGHRSVSWYQQTPGQGLQFLFEYFSETQRNKGNFPGRFSGRQFSNSRSEMNVSTLELGDSALYLCASSPKGFSGGTDTQYFGPGTRLTVL.

This chain links TRBV12-3 or TRBV12-4 with TRBJ2-3; no firm D call. The CDR3 length is 13 residues. Trimming stripped 3 bases from V and 1 base from J, with 5 bases between. CDR3 amino acids: CASSFVGTDTQYF. The CDR3 DNA sequence: TGTGCCAGCAGTTTTGTCGGCACAGATACGCAGTATTTT.

The V gene is TRBV20-1, the J gene TRBJ2-7; TRBD1 agrees at 9 bases. Trimming at V came to 1 base and at J to 0 bases, leaving 13 bases not matched to a gene. Germline CDR1 and CDR2: DFQATT and SNEGSKA (reference sequence). The CDR3 totals 18 residues. CDR3 in amino acids: CSARGYRRTGDRSYEQYF. The CDR3 nucleotides read TGCAGTGCTAGAGGTTATCGGAGGACAGGGGACCGCTCCTACGAGCAGTACTTC.

Of note for this clonotype: One end of the junction varies from germline; a read error may be responsible. The J gene is TRBJ2-5, the V gene TRBV10-3, with D perhaps TRBD1 (7 bases). Germline lookup yields CDR1 ENHRY and CDR2 SYGVKD. The CDR3 has 12 amino acids. The CDR3 reads CAVRGDGETQYF. The CDR3 DNA reads as TGTGCCGTCAGGGGGGACGGAGAGACCCAGTACTTC.

The CDR3 here is CATSRVGAGLRDEQFF. In DNA form, the CDR3 reads TGTGCCACCAGCAGAGTTGGTGCCGGGCTCAGGGATGAGCAGTTCTTC. J is TRBJ2-1 and V is TRBV15; weak D call: TRBD1 (5 bases). The CDR3 contains 16 residues. Trimming took off 1 base at V and 8 bases at J, with 18 bases between the two ends. Per the germline V gene, CDR1 is LNHNV and CDR2 is YYDKDF (reference sequence).

The chain has TRBV6-6 and TRBJ2-3; 9 bases are a match to TRBD2. Looked up from germline, CDR1 is MNHNY and CDR2 is SVGAGI (reference sequence). With V trimmed by 0 bases and J by 5 bases, 6 bases remained unmatched. The length of the CDR3 is 16 residues. CDR3 sequence reads: CASSYSAGGPRDTQYF. CDR3 in DNA: TGTGCCAGCAGTTACTCGGCGGGAGGGCCGAGAGATACGCAGTATTTT.

This clonotype has more than one count but fewer than ten. V usage is TRBV4-1 and J usage is TRBJ1-2, with 7 nucleotides matching TRBD1. J gave up 8 bases and V 5 bases, and 17 bases lay outside the gene matches. Germline-derived CDR1 and CDR2 are MGHRA and YSYEKL. CDR3 length: 16 amino acids. The DNA for the CDR3 is TGCGCCAGCAGCTCAGGGGGGAGGGGGCATTTGGTCGGCTACACCTTC. Translating it yields CASSSGGRGHLVGYTF.

This chain connects TRBV5-1 to TRBJ2-7; possibly TRBD2 for D (5 bases). CDR1 is SGHRS and CDR2 is YFSETQ in the germline V gene. Trimming pared 4 bases from V and 6 bases from J, leaving 14 bases between. The CDR3 consists of 13 residues. CDR3 nucleotides: TGCGCCAGCAGCGTGGGGAGAGATGGCGAGCAGTACTTC. This sequence encodes CASSVGRDGEQYF.

Ten or more counts support this clonotype. The chain couples TRBV7-9 to TRBJ2-1; no definite D call. This CDR3 has 13 residues. Germline V lookup: CDR1 SEHNR, CDR2 FQNEAQ (reference sequence). V lost 1 base and J lost 7, with 8 bases in between. CDR3 nucleotides: TGTGCCAGCAGCTTAGGTTCCGGAAATGAGCAGTTCTTC. Its translation: CASSLGSGNEQFF.

The chain joins TRBV7-6 to TRBJ2-3; 10 nucleotides match TRBD2. There are 17 residues in the CDR3. Germline V gene sequence: CDR1 SGHVS, CDR2 FNYEAQ. The junction had 11 bases not matched to a gene; V was cut back by 2 bases and J by 6 bases. CDR3 protein: CASSLSIAGGRIDTQYF. In nucleotides, the CDR3 is TGTGCCAGCAGCTTAAGTATAGCGGGAGGAAGGATCGATACGCAGTATTTT.

The chain links TRBV4-3 to TRBJ2-7; TRBD2 matches 10 bases. Germline CDR1 LGHNA, CDR2 YSLEER. CDR3 length: 15 residues. J lost 3 bases, V lost 4 bases, and 6 bases had no gene match. This chain's CDR3 is CASSPSSGGHYEQYF. As DNA, the CDR3 is TGCGCCAGCAGCCCCTCTAGCGGGGGACACTACGAGCAGTACTTC.

The V gene is TRBV12-3 or TRBV12-4, the J gene TRBJ2-7, with D tentatively TRBD2 (6 bases). V was clipped by 6 bases and J by 3 bases, with 15 bases between them. The CDR3 loop spans 14 amino acids. For the CDR3, the DNA is TGTGCCAGCAGAGGGACGCGGGACCTCTACGAGCAGTACTTC. Amino acids: CASRGTRDLYEQYF.

V usage is TRBV21-1 and J usage is TRBJ2-5; TRBD1 is the table's D call and was not checked against the DNA. The J call may not be correct, given that the DNA end is closer to TRBJ2-7. TRBV21-1 is a documented pseudogene. The CDR3 runs 13 residues. The DNA for the CDR3 is TGTGCCAGTGCCGGGACAGGGACTTGCGAGCAGTACTTC. This translates into CASAGTGTCEQYF.

This chain uses TRBV4-1 with TRBJ1-4; the D is unclear. In germline, CDR1 is MGHRA, CDR2 YSYEKL. The CDR3 has 14 residues. Between the trimmed V and J ends, which lost 3 bases and 7 bases, there was a span of 12 bases. Here the CDR3 reads CASSHWGGVEKLFF. DNA of the CDR3: TGCGCCAGCAGCCATTGGGGTGGTGTTGAAAAACTGTTTTTT.

This clonotype occurred a few times. The chain employs TRBV4-1 and TRBJ2-5, with TRBD2 matching 10 bases. The CDR3 runs to 14 residues. Germline loops: CDR1 MGHRA, CDR2 YSYEKL. J gave up 4 bases and V 5 bases, and 4 bases lay outside the gene matches. The CDR3 coding sequence is TGCGCCAGCAGCACTCGGACTAGCGGAGAGACCCAGTACTTC. This encodes CASSTRTSGETQYF.

V usage is TRBV12-3 or TRBV12-4 and J usage is TRBJ2-1; TRBD2 aligns across 14 bases. Unmatched junction bases numbered 5, after V lost 6 bases and J lost 7 bases. This CDR3 spans 15 amino acids. The CDR3 region is CASRNGLAGGNEQFF. The CDR3 bases are TGTGCCAGCAGGAACGGACTAGCGGGAGGTAATGAGCAGTTCTTC.

This chain joins TRBV7-9 and TRBJ2-7; D is ambiguous. The CDR3 consists of 17 residues. Trimming stripped 0 bases from V and 3 bases from J, with 18 bases between. The germline V gene has CDR1 SEHNR and CDR2 FQNEAQ (reference sequence). The CDR3 nucleotides read TGTGCCAGCAGCTTAGCAAGAGAAGCCGTTTCGAGCTACGAGCAGTACTTC. As protein: CASSLAREAVSSYEQYF.